This T cell receptor beta chain was obtained from a study of CD8+ T cells in alopecia areata. Peripheral blood, together with lesional scalp punch biopsies, was collected from alopecia areata patients. CD4+ and CD8+ T cells were sorted from PBMCs stained for CD3, CD4 and CD8. It was cDNA, reverse transcribed from extracted RNA, that served as the sequencing template. TCRdb's table, derived via immunoSEQ multiplex PCR, lists solely in-frame clones and lacks some. The top ten hold 30% to 50% of the sample, which has around 35,000 clones, around 59% seen once. This CDR3 has 16 amino acids. Germline V CDR1 and CDR2: SGHNT, YYREEE (reference sequence). Germline trimming cut 4 bases from V and 7 bases from J; bases unmatched to any gene: 9.

The sample comprised NKG2D-high CD8+ T cells sorted from blood. This chain joins TRBV5-4 and TRBJ2-1, with 12 bases aligning to TRBD1. The origin of this receptor is a human donor with alopecia areata. CDR3 in amino acids: CASSDGGQGASNEQFF. Written as DNA, the CDR3 is TGTGCCAGCAGCGACGGGGGACAGGGGGCGTCAAATGAGCAGTTCTTC.